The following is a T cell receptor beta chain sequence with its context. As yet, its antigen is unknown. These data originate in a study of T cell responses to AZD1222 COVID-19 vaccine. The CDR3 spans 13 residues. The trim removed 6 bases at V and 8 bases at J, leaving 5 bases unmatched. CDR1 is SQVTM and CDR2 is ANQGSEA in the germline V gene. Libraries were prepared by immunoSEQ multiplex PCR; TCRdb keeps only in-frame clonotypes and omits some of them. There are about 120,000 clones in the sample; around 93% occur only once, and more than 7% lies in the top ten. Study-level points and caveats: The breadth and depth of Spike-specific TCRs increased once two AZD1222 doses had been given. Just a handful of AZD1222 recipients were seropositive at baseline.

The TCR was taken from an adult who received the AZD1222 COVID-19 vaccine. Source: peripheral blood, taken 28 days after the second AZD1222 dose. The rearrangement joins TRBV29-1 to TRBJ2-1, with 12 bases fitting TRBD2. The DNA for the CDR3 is TGCAGCGTCGAACGGACTAGCGGGGATGAGCAGTTCTTC. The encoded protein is CSVERTSGDEQFF.